The 26 T cell receptor beta chains below all came from one sample that was sequenced in a study of T-cell memory formation after mild COVID-19. In TCRdb, the 5' RACE reads were re-called with MiXCR into one record per CDR3 protein. The table shows some 280,000 distinct CDR3 sequences, with about 16% occurring only once. Sequencing was carried out using PBMCs or a T cell subset sorted from them (not recorded which). Source of these receptors: a man between 18 and 29 years old who had mild COVID-19 (a few samples of this study predate the infection). Cell type and time point are not known.

The V and J genes are TRBV7-9 and TRBJ2-7, with 8 bases identical to TRBD1. The CDR3 runs to 15 residues. The V and J ends lost 5 bases and 2 bases, in that order; junction bases with no gene match: 8. Germline assignment: CDR1 SEHNR and CDR2 FQNEAQ (reference sequence). The CDR3 DNA is TGTGCCAGCAGCGCAGGGGGCAAGTCCCCCTACGAGCAGTACTTC. Its translation is CASSAGGKSPYEQYF.

This clonotype was recorded a few times. The V gene is TRBV5-1, the J gene TRBJ2-3; D gene uncertain. Trimming removed 0 bases from V and 2 bases from J, with 7 bases in between. CDR1 SGHRS and CDR2 YFSETQ come from the germline V gene. The CDR3 has 14 residues. The CDR3 DNA reads as TGCGCCAGCAGCTTGGTGATTTTCACAGATACGCAGTATTTT. This encodes CASSLVIFTDTQYF.

This clonotype was observed a few times. The rearrangement joins TRBV11-2 to TRBJ1-1, with D unresolved. Trimming removed 1 base at V and 11 bases at J, with 8 bases between. The CDR3 covers 11 residues. Germline V gives CDR1 SGHAT, CDR2 FQNNGV. The CDR3 loop reads CASSLGPWAFF. CDR3 nucleotides: TGTGCCAGCAGCTTAGGACCGTGGGCTTTCTTT.

The chain couples TRBV7-2 to TRBJ2-2, with TRBD2 identical over 9 bases. CDR1 is SGHTA, CDR2 FQGNSA, per germline. This CDR3 has 17 residues. Trimming at V came to 0 bases and at J to 2 bases, leaving 4 bases not matched to a gene. DNA for the CDR3: TGTGCCAGCAGCTTAGCAGCGGGGGGCCACAACACCGGGGAGCTGTTTTTT. Its protein product is CASSLAAGGHNTGELFF. The full variable domain, completed using reference TRBV7-2 and TRBJ2-2, is GAGVSQSPSNKVTEKGKDVELRCDPISGHTALYWYRQSLGQGLEFLIYFQGNSAPDKSGLPSDRFSAERTGGSVSTLTIQRTQQEDSAVYLCASSLAAGGHNTGELFFGEGSRLTVL.

This chain links TRBV18 with TRBJ1-2, with 7 bases that match TRBD1. This CDR3 spans 14 amino acids. V dropped 3 bases and J dropped 6; count of bases not matched to a gene: 7. From germline, CDR1 is KGHSH and CDR2 LQKENI. The CDR3 coding sequence is TGTGCCAGCTCACCCCGGGACAGTGCTGATGGCTACACCTTC. This encodes CASSPRDSADGYTF.

This clonotype was seen a few times. V is TRBV12-3 or TRBV12-4 and J is TRBJ2-1; D gene ambiguous. The V end was cut by 0 bases, the J end by 3 bases, with 6 bases between. CDR3 size: 14 residues. Written as DNA, the CDR3 is TGTGCCAGCAGTTTAGCTAGGGACTACAATGAGCAGTTCTTC. Its protein product is CASSLARDYNEQFF.

There are a few counts of this clonotype. The rearrangement joins TRBV6-5 to TRBJ2-7; possibly TRBD1 for D (6 bases). Trimming removed 2 bases at V and 5 bases at J, with 22 bases between. This CDR3 spans 17 amino acids. Germline lookup yields CDR1 MNHEY and CDR2 SVGAGI. CDR3 residues: CASSYRRAAGESDEQYF. The CDR3 DNA reads TGTGCCAGCAGTTACCGTAGGGCGGCAGGGGAATCCGACGAGCAGTACTTC.

This clonotype has a count of ten or more. This chain connects TRBV7-2 to TRBJ2-4, with a weak D call TRBD1 (6 bases). Germline V gives CDR1 SGHTA, CDR2 FQGNSA. V dropped 4 bases and J dropped 0 bases, with 10 bases sitting between them. The CDR3 is made up of 15 amino acids. The CDR3 loop is CASSYQGRAKNIQYF. The CDR3 DNA is TGTGCCAGCAGCTACCAGGGGAGAGCCAAAAACATTCAGTACTTC.

This clonotype was counted a few times. This chain connects TRBV7-7 to TRBJ2-7; a possible D gene is TRBD2 (6 bases). The V gene's germline CDR1 is SSHAT and CDR2 FNYEAQ (reference sequence). The CDR3 spans 16 residues. In DNA, the CDR3 is TGTGCTAGCAGCTTAGCGCGGGACCTCGTTACCTACGAGCAGTACGTC. Translated, it gives CASSLARDLVTYEQYV.

The chain employs TRBV4-1 and TRBJ1-1; D is perhaps TRBD1 (6 bases). CDR1 and CDR2 (germline): MGHRA, YSYEKL. The CDR3 runs 14 residues. V dropped 4 bases and J dropped 5 bases, with 14 bases sitting between them. The CDR3 protein is CASSPGRGGTEAFF. DNA for the CDR3: TGCGCCAGCAGCCCAGGGAGGGGGGGGACTGAAGCTTTCTTT.

The J gene is TRBJ2-4, the V gene TRBV6-2 or TRBV6-3, with 9 bases lining up with TRBD1. CDR3 size: 16 residues. V lost 6 bases to trimming and J lost 3 bases; unmatched junction nucleotides: 9. CDR1 is MNHEY, CDR2 SVGEGT, per germline. CDR3 region: CASSSNPTGGKNIQYF. CDR3 bases: TGTGCCAGCAGCTCCAACCCGACAGGGGGCAAAAACATTCAGTACTTC.

The rearrangement joins TRBV28 to TRBJ1-5; 8 bases are a match to TRBD1. The CDR3 has 12 residues. V was clipped by 7 bases and J by 6 bases; unmatched bases: 2. The germline CDR1 and CDR2 sequences are MDHEN and SYDVKM. The CDR3 here is CASKQGGQPQHF. CDR3 in DNA: TGTGCCAGCAAACAGGGGGGTCAGCCCCAGCATTTT.

The genes are TRBV19 and TRBJ2-3; 8 bases fit TRBD2. The CDR3 is 12 amino acids. Germline V gives CDR1 LNHDA, CDR2 SQIVND (reference sequence). Losses at the gene ends were 10 bases for V and 6 bases for J; bases not matched to a gene: 6. The chain's CDR3 is CATGLAGDTQYF. As DNA, the CDR3 is TGTGCCACCGGACTAGCTGGCGATACGCAGTATTTT.

The gene calls are TRBV20-1 and TRBJ1-5; 7 nucleotides agree with TRBD1. The CDR3 consists of 13 residues. V was pared by 4 bases and J by 8 bases, with 8 bases of the junction left unmatched. The germline V gene encodes CDR1 DFQATT and CDR2 SNEGSKA (reference sequence). The DNA of the CDR3 is TGCAGTGCTAAAAACAGGGGCGGTGAGCCCCAGCATTTT. Translation gives CSAKNRGGEPQHF.

CDR3 bases: TGCGCCAGCAGGACAGGTTCCGAGCAGTACTTC. It encodes CASRTGSEQYF. V gene TRBV23-1 combines with J gene TRBJ2-7, with D maybe TRBD1 (6 bases). TRBV23-1 is reported as an ORF; its role is uncertain. This CDR3 region has 11 residues. V lost 6 bases and J 6 bases, leaving 9 bases between the germline ends.

This rearrangement joins TRBV10-2 to TRBJ2-7; D uncertain. The CDR3 is 15 amino acids. Germline V CDR1 and CDR2: WSHSY, SAAADI. The V end was cut by 6 bases, the J end by 0 bases, with 15 bases between. DNA for the CDR3: TGCGCCAGCAGCAGCCTCAGGACCCTCTCCTACGAGCAGTACTTC. Residues: CASSSLRTLSYEQYF.

This sequence joins TRBV7-8 and TRBJ1-1; the D is unclear. The V gene's germline CDR1 is SGHVS and CDR2 FQNEAQ. Trimming cost V 2 bases and J 4 bases, with 11 bases left between them. CDR3 length equals 14 residues. The CDR3 coding sequence is TGTGCCAGCAGCTTATGGAGGCTGGGCACTGAAGCTTTCTTT. It translates to CASSLWRLGTEAFF.

The chain uses TRBV29-1 and TRBJ2-3; TRBD2 agrees at 10 bases. The CDR3 length is 15 residues. J was trimmed by 1 base and V by 4 bases; bases with no gene match: 5. Germline V gene data show CDR1 as SQVTM and CDR2 as ANQGSEA. The CDR3: CSVAGTSVRTDTQYF. The CDR3 DNA sequence: TGCAGCGTTGCCGGGACTAGCGTACGCACAGATACGCAGTATTTT.

The rearrangement links TRBV5-1 to TRBJ2-3; D might be TRBD1 or TRBD2, each matching 5 bases. Germline lookup yields CDR1 SGHRS and CDR2 YFSETQ. This CDR3 region has 15 residues. Trimming removed 0 bases at V and 7 bases at J, with 15 bases between. The CDR3 region is CASSLAGTGSNTQYF. CDR3 DNA: TGCGCCAGCAGCTTGGCTGGGACCGGTTCAAATACGCAGTATTTT.

In its sample, this clonotype was seen a few times. V gene TRBV7-9 combines with J gene TRBJ2-2; the D gene is possibly TRBD2 (5 bases). V was cut by 5 bases and J by 1 base, with 11 bases left in between. This CDR3 contains 15 residues. Germline lookup yields CDR1 SEHNR and CDR2 FQNEAQ (reference sequence). CDR3 amino acids: CASSRGLRNTGELFF. Here the CDR3 DNA reads TGTGCCAGCAGCCGAGGGTTAAGGAACACCGGGGAGCTGTTTTTT.

This clonotype was seen only a few times. This chain's CDR3 is CASSSTTGRWETQYF. Here the CDR3 DNA reads TGCGCCAGCAGCTCCACGACAGGTCGGTGGGAGACCCAGTACTTC. The chain combines TRBV5-1 with TRBJ2-5; maybe TRBD1 (6 bases). Germline lookup yields CDR1 SGHRS and CDR2 YFSETQ. The CDR3 loop spans 15 amino acids. V lost 3 bases, J lost 5 bases, and 17 bases lay in between.

The rearrangement uses TRBV6-5 and TRBJ1-1; D perhaps matches TRBD1 (5 bases). The CDR3 runs 12 residues. Trimming stripped 4 bases from V and 10 bases from J, with 13 bases between. From germline, CDR1 is MNHEY and CDR2 SVGAGI. The CDR3 coding sequence is TGTGCCAGCAGTTCTCCGGGGGTTTCAGCTTTCTTT. Translation: CASSSPGVSAFF.

In its sample, this clonotype was seen a few times. The chain joins TRBV19 to TRBJ2-7; D could derive from TRBD1 or TRBD2 (5 bases each). Trimming cost V 4 bases and J 4 bases, with 11 bases left between them. CDR1 LNHDA and CDR2 SQIVND come from the germline V gene (reference sequence). The CDR3 has 13 amino acids. In DNA form, the CDR3 reads TGTGCCAGTAGTACGGTTTGGGGGTACGAGCAGTACGTC. Encoded protein: CASSTVWGYEQYV.

V usage is TRBV7-2 and J usage is TRBJ1-1; no clear D. Per the germline V gene, CDR1 is SGHTA and CDR2 is FQGNSA. Trimming removed 1 base at V and 1 base at J, with 7 bases between. The CDR3 has 14 amino acids. Here the CDR3 DNA reads TGTGCCAGCAGCTTAGATTACCAGAACACTGAAGCTTTCTTT. Translating gives CASSLDYQNTEAFF.

This clonotype was seen more than once but under ten times. V and J are TRBV10-1 and TRBJ2-1, with 11 bases aligning to TRBD2. Per germline, CDR1 WNHNN and CDR2 SYGVQD (reference sequence). V shed 2 bases and J 4 bases; nucleotides not matched to a gene: 4. The CDR3 length is 16 residues. The CDR3 reads CASSEVLAGGYNEQFF. CDR3 DNA sequence: TGCGCCAGCAGTGAGGTATTAGCGGGGGGGTACAATGAGCAGTTCTTC.

This clonotype turned up a few times. The chain carries TRBV2 and TRBJ2-3; D is possibly TRBD1 (6 bases). The CDR3 is 13 residues long. V was clipped by 5 bases and J by 5 bases, with 11 bases between them. CDR1 and CDR2 from the germline V gene are SNHLY and FYNNEI. CDR3 nucleotide sequence: TGTGCCAGCAGTATGCTACAGGGAGATACGCAGTATTTT. Translated: CASSMLQGDTQYF.